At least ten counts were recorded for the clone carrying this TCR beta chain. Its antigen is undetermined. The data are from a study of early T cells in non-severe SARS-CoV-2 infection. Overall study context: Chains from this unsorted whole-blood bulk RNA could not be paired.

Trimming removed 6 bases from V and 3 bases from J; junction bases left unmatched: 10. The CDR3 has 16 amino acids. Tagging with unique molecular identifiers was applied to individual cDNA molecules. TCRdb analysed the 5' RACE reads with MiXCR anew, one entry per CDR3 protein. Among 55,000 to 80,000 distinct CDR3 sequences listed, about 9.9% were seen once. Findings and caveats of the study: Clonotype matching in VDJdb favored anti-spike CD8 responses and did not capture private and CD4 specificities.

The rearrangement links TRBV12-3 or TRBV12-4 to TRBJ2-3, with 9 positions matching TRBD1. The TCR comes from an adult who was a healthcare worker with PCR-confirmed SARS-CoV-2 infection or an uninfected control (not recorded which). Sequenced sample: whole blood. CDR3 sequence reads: CASSSLRGQGTDTQYF. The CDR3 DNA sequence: TGTGCCAGCAGCTCCCTCCGGGGACAGGGAACAGATACGCAGTATTTT.